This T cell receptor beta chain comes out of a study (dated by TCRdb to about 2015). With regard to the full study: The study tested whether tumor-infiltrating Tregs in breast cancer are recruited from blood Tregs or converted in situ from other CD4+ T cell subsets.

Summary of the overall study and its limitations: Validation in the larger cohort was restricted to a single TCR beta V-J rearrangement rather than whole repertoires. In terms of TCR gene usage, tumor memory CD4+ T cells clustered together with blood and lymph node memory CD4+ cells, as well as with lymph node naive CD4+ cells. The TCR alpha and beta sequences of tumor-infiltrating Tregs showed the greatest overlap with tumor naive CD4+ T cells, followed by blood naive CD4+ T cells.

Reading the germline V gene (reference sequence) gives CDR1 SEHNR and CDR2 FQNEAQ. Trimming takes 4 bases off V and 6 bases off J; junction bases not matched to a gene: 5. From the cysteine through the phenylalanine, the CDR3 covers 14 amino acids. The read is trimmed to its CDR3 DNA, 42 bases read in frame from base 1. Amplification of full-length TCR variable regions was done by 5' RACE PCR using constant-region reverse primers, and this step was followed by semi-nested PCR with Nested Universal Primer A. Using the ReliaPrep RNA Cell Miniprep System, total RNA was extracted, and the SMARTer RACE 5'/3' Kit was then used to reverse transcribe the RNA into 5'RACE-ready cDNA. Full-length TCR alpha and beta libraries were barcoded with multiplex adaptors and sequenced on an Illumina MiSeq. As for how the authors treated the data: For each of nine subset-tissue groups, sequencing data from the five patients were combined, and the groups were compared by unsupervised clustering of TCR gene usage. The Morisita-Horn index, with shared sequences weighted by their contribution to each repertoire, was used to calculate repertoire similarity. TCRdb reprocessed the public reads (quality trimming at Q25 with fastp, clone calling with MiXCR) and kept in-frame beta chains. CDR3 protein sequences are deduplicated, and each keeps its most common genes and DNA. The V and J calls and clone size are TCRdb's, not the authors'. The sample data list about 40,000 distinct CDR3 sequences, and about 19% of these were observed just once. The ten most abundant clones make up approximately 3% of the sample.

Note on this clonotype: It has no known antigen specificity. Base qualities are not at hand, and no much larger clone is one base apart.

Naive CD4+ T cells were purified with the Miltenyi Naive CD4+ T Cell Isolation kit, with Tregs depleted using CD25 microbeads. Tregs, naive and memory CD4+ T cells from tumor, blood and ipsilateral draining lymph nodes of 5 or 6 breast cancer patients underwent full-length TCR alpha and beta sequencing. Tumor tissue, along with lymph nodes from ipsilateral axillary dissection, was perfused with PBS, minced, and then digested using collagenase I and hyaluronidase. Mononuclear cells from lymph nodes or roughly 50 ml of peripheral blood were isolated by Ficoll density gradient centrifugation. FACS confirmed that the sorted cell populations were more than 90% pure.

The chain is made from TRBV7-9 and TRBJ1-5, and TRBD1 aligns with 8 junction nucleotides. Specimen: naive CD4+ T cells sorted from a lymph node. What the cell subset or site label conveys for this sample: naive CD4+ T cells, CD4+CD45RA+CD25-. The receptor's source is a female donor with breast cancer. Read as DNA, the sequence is TGTGCCAGCAGCTGGGGGGACAGGTCTCAGCCCCAGCATTTT. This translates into CASSWGDRSQPQHF.